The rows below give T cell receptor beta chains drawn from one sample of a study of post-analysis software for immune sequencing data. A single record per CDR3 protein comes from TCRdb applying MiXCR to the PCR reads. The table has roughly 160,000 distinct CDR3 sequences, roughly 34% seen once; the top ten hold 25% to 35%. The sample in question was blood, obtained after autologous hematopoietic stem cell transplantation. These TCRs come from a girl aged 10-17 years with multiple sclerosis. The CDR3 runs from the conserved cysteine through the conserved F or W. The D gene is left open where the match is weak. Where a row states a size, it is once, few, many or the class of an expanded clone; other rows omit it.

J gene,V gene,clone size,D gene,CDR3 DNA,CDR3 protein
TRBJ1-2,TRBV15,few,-,TGTGCCACCAGCAGAGATAAGAGAGAGGTTAACTATGGCTACACCTTC,CATSRDKREVNYGYTF
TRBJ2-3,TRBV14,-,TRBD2,TGTGCCAGCAGCCAAACTACTAGCGGAGGAAAACGGGGTACGCAGTATTTT,CASSQTTSGGKRGTQYF
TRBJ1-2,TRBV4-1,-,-,TGCGCCAGCAGCCAAGATCGTGCCCCGGGGGGCGCGGGTGGCTACACCTTC,CASSQDRAPGGAGGYTF
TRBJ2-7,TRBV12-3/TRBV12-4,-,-,TGTGCCAGCAGCTCCTCGTGGGGAAGGTCCTACGAGCAGTACTTC,CASSSSWGRSYEQYF
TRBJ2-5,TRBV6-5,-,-,TGTGCCAGCAGGACGGACGCACAAGAGACCCAGTACTTC,CASRTDAQETQYF
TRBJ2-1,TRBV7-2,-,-,TGTGCCAGCAGCTCCACCCGACTGGCTTACAATGAGCAGTTCTTC,CASSSTRLAYNEQFF
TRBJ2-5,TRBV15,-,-,TGTGCCACCAGCAGAGGGCCCCTTGTGGGGGAAGAGACCCAGTACTTC,CATSRGPLVGEETQYF
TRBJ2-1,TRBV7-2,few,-,TGTGCCAGCAGCTTCACGGGGGATGGGTACAATGAGCAGTTCTTC,CASSFTGDGYNEQFF
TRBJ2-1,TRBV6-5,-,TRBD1,TGTGCCAGCAGTTCCCCCGGGACAGGGTACATCGGTAAGCAGTTCTTC,CASSSPGTGYIGKQFF
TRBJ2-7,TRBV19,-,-,TGTGCCAGTAGTATAAACGGGATTAGCTCCTACGAGCAGTACTTC,CASSINGISSYEQYF
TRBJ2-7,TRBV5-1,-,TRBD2,TGCGCCAGCAGCTTGGGAGGACTAGCGGGGAACTACGAGCAGTACTTC,CASSLGGLAGNYEQYF
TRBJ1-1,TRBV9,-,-,TGTGCCAGCAGCGGGCCGGGGCCCCTAGGGTCTGAAGCTTTCTTT,CASSGPGPLGSEAFF
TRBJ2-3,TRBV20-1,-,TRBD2,TGCAGTGCTTCCTTCACTAGCGGGAGAACAGATACGCAGTATTTT,CSASFTSGRTDTQYF
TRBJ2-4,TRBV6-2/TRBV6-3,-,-,TGTGCCAGCAGTCTTCGGGGCACTAGCCTAGCCAAAAACATTCAGTACTTC,CASSLRGTSLAKNIQYF
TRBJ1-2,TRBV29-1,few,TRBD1,TGCAGCGTTTGGGACAGGGAAATCGGCTACACCTTC,CSVWDREIGYTF
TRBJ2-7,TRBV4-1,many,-,TGCGCCAGCAGCCAAGAGGGGTCGGGCGCCTCCTACGAGCAGTACTTC,CASSQEGSGASYEQYF
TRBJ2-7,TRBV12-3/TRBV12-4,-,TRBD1,TGTGCCAGCAGCCGCGGGACAGGGTACTACGAGCAGTACTTC,CASSRGTGYYEQYF
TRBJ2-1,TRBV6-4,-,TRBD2,TGTGCCAGCAGTGAGACTAGCGGGAGGGCTGGGGAGCAGTTCTTC,CASSETSGRAGEQFF
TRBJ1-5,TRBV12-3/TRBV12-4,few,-,TGTGCCAGCAGTTTAACAAATAGCAATCAGCCCCAGCATTTT,CASSLTNSNQPQHF
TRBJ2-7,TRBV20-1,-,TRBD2,TGCAGTCCTGTGCTAGCGGGAGGGCCAGGTCTCTACGAGCAGTACTTC,CSPVLAGGPGLYEQYF
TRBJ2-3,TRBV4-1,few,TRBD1,TGCGCCAGCAGCCAAGATGGGACAGGGGGGAGCGATAGCGGCACAGATACGCAGTATTTT,CASSQDGTGGSDSGTDTQYF
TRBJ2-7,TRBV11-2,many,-,TGTGCCAGCAGCTGGGCGGGATCTGGCTACGAGCAGTACTTC,CASSWAGSGYEQYF
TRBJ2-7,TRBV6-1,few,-,TGTGCCAGCGTGGGGCACTACGAGCAGTACTTC,CASVGHYEQYF
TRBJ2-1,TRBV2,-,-,TGTGCCAGCAGGGACTACAATGAGCAGTTCTTC,CASRDYNEQFF
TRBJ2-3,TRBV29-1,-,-,TGCAGCGTTCCCTGGGGGTGGAGCACAGATACGCAGTATTTT,CSVPWGWSTDTQYF
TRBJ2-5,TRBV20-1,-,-,TGCAGTGCTAGAAGATACGGTCGCGAGACCCAGTACTTC,CSARRYGRETQYF
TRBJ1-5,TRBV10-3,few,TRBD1,TGTGCCTCCTCGACAGGGCGTCAGCCCCAGCATTTT,CASSTGRQPQHF
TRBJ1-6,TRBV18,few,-,TGTGCCAGCTCACCATATAATTCACCCCTCCACTTT,CASSPYNSPLHF